The T cell receptor (beta chain) described here comes from a study of blood T cells in healthy people across ages. The use of a sample-barcoded 5' primer and a J-beta primer mix characterized a second PCR of roughly 7 to 11 cycles. In TCRdb, the 5' RACE reads were re-called with MiXCR into one record per CDR3 protein. The sample lists around 1.5 million distinct CDR3 sequences; approximately 40% were seen once. As to this clonotype: An end of the junction does not agree with germline; a read error may underlie this.

The CDR3 covers 13 residues. The sequencing sample was made of blood. This sequence joins TRBV12-3 or TRBV12-4 and TRBJ2-3, with D perhaps TRBD1 (5 bases). This TCR came from a young woman in good health. CDR3 sequence (DNA): TGTGCCAGCAGTTTAGGGGGCACAGATATGCAGTATTTT. Residues: CASSLGGTDMQYF.